The next 28 T cell receptor beta chains were all read from a single sample in a study of glioma-infiltrating T cells after dendritic cell vaccination. Profiling relied on immunoSEQ multiplex PCR, and the TCRdb table lists in-frame clones only, not all of them. The table records around 96,000 clones, 79% of them present only once. The starting material was blood, obtained before dendritic cell vaccination. These receptors originate from a human donor with glioblastoma.

This clone showed up just once. The chain combines TRBV9 with TRBJ1-3, with 7 positions matching TRBD1. The CDR3 spans 15 residues. Per germline, CDR1 SGDLS and CDR2 YYNGEE. V gave up 2 bases and J gave up 0 bases; unmatched junction bases: 2. The DNA for the CDR3 is TGTGCCAGCAGCGTGGGGACAGACTCTGGAAACACCATATATTTT. This codes for CASSVGTDSGNTIYF.

This clone was recorded a few times. The CDR3 region is CAYDRGDQPQHF. In DNA, the CDR3 is TGTGCCTATGACAGGGGAGATCAGCCCCAGCATTTT. The chain joins TRBV30 to TRBJ1-5; TRBD1 matches at 8 bases. CDR1 and CDR2 from the germline V gene are GTSNPN and SVGIG (reference sequence). Trimming at V came to 7 bases and at J to 5 bases, leaving 4 bases not matched to a gene. The CDR3 is made up of 12 amino acids.

The chain uses TRBV7-9 and TRBJ2-5, with 8 bases aligning to TRBD2. The germline CDR1 and CDR2 sequences are SEHNR and FQNEAQ (reference sequence). V trimming: 5 bases; J trimming: 7 bases; junction bases outside the gene matches: 9. The CDR3 is made up of 14 amino acids. The CDR3 reads CASSPGLVVTTQYF. The CDR3 nucleotides read TGTGCCAGCAGCCCGGGACTAGTGGTAACGACCCAGTACTTC.

CDR3 loop: CASSLGGTGPSAELFF. DNA for the CDR3: TGCGCCAGCAGCTTGGGGGGGACTGGCCCTTCCGCTGAGCTGTTTTTT. V is TRBV5-1 and J is TRBJ2-2; TRBD2 is a possible D gene (6 bases). Trimming pared 0 bases from V and 11 bases from J, leaving 20 bases between. The CDR3 extends over 16 amino acids. The germline V gene has CDR1 SGHRS and CDR2 YFSETQ.

The chain combines TRBV10-3 with TRBJ2-7; 8 bases fit TRBD1. The CDR3 has 15 residues. Trimming removed 0 bases from V and 3 bases from J; junction bases left unmatched: 4. CDR1 ENHRY and CDR2 SYGVKD come from the germline V gene. CDR3 DNA: TGTGCCATCAGTGAGTCGCAGGGGGCCTACTACGAGCAGTACTTC. Amino acids: CAISESQGAYYEQYF.

This chain connects TRBV5-1 to TRBJ1-1, with TRBD1 identical over 11 bases. The CDR3 totals 15 residues. The V gene end was trimmed by 4 bases and the J gene end by 5 bases; junction bases not matched to a gene: 7. CDR1 and CDR2 from the germline V gene are SGHRS and YFSETQ. CDR3 sequence: CASSPGQGVWTEAFF. The CDR3 DNA is TGCGCCAGCAGCCCGGGACAGGGGGTCTGGACTGAAGCTTTCTTT.

The J gene is TRBJ1-1, the V gene TRBV13, with TRBD1 as a possible D gene (5 bases). The length of the CDR3 is 15 residues. Trimming cost V 5 bases and J 0 bases, with 13 bases left between them. Germline V lookup: CDR1 PRHDT, CDR2 FYEKMQ (reference sequence). This chain's CDR3 is CASSPRTSMNTEAFF. In nucleotides, the CDR3 is TGTGCCAGCAGCCCCCGGACATCCATGAACACTGAAGCTTTCTTT.

This clone was recorded only once. This chain connects TRBV18 to TRBJ2-1; 9 bases map to TRBD2. Per the germline V gene, CDR1 is KGHSH and CDR2 is LQKENI. The V segment lost 2 bases and the J segment 10 bases; nucleotides outside the gene matches: 9. This CDR3 has 15 residues. Written as DNA, the CDR3 is TGTGCCAGCTCACCAATACCGGGACTAGCCTCGGAGCAGTTCTTC. It encodes CASSPIPGLASEQFF.

The chain joins TRBV2 to TRBJ1-1, with D uncertain. Trimming cost V 5 bases and J 4 bases, with 8 bases left between them. Germline V gene sequence: CDR1 SNHLY, CDR2 FYNNEI. The CDR3 covers 12 residues. The CDR3 DNA follows: TGTGCCAGCAGTTCACTGAGCACTGAAGCTTTCTTT. Translation: CASSSLSTEAFF.

This clone was seen a few times. The chain carries TRBV29-1 and TRBJ2-5; 7 bases map to TRBD2. The CDR3 is 13 amino acids. Trimming cost V 3 bases and J 0 bases; bases outside gene matches: 1. Germline lookup yields CDR1 SQVTM and CDR2 ANQGSEA. The CDR3 loop reads CSVDRGDQETQYF. The CDR3 bases are TGCAGCGTTGACCGGGGGGACCAAGAGACCCAGTACTTC.

Turning to this clone: Other DNA sequences in the sample encode the same CDR3. The genes are TRBV5-1 and TRBJ1-6; D is undetermined. Deletions cut 0 bases from V and 0 bases from J, with 4 bases between. Germline V lookup: CDR1 SGHRS, CDR2 YFSETQ. The CDR3 contains 15 residues. The CDR3 DNA is TGCGCCAGCAGCTTGGACAGCTCCTATAATTCACCCCTCCACTTT. The encoded protein is CASSLDSSYNSPLHF.

In regard to this clone: This sample also contains other DNA sequences that code for the same CDR3. This chain uses TRBV6-5 with TRBJ2-1; TRBD2 matches 13 bases. Germline V gene data show CDR1 as MNHEY and CDR2 as SVGAGI. The CDR3 spans 15 residues. V lost 6 bases and J lost 3; bases outside the gene matches: 2. The CDR3 loop is CASSRLAGGYNEQFF. Here the CDR3 DNA reads TGTGCCAGCAGCCGACTAGCGGGAGGCTACAATGAGCAGTTCTTC.

The chain links TRBV5-8 to TRBJ1-5; unclear D gene. V lost 7 bases to trimming and J lost 2 bases, with 19 bases between them. Per germline, CDR1 SGHTS and CDR2 YDEGEE. CDR3 length: 16 amino acids. CDR3 DNA sequence: TGTGCCAGCTTTAAACCGGGATTTAGTCGCAATCAGCCCCAGCATTTT. It translates to CASFKPGFSRNQPQHF. The variable domain in full, completed from reference TRBV5-8 and TRBJ1-5, reads EAGVTQSPTHLIKTRGQQATLRCSPISGHTSVYWYQQALGLGLQFLLWYDEGEERNRGNFPPRFSGRQFPNYSSELNVNALELEDSALYLCASFKPGFSRNQPQHFGDGTRLSIL.

The chain combines TRBV18 with TRBJ2-1, with 8 bases fitting TRBD1. Looked up from germline, CDR1 is KGHSH and CDR2 is LQKENI. This CDR3 is built from 18 residues. The junction had 11 bases not matched to a gene; V was cut back by 3 bases and J by 1 base. For the CDR3, the DNA is TGTGCCAGCTCACCGTTTGTTCCGGGACAGGAGTCCTACAATGAGCAGTTCTTC. It codes for CASSPFVPGQESYNEQFF.

The chain joins TRBV5-4 to TRBJ2-2, with TRBD2 identical over 11 bases. The length of the CDR3 is 16 residues. V lost 5 bases to trimming and J lost 2 bases; unmatched junction nucleotides: 5. Germline CDR1 SGHNT, CDR2 YYREEE (reference sequence). CDR3 DNA sequence: TGTGCCAGCAGTGCCGGGACTAGCGGAAACACCGGGGAGCTGTTTTTT. Protein product: CASSAGTSGNTGELFF.

This rearrangement joins TRBV29-1 to TRBJ1-1, with a possible D match to TRBD1 (5 bases). Germline V gene lookup returns CDR1 SQVTM and CDR2 ANQGSEA. With 3 bases removed from V and 4 bases from J, the gap between germline ends came to 12 bases. The CDR3 is 13 amino acids. CDR3: CSVDLGRGTEAFF. CDR3 coding DNA: TGCAGCGTTGATTTGGGGAGGGGCACTGAAGCTTTCTTT.

This clone was recorded once. The rearrangement joins TRBV6-5 to TRBJ1-2; D unclear. The V gene's germline CDR1 is MNHEY and CDR2 SVGAGI. V lost 7 bases and J lost 4, with 19 bases in between. This CDR3 has 15 amino acids. This CDR3 reads CASIHGRGWLYGYTF. CDR3 bases: TGTGCCAGCATCCACGGCCGGGGATGGCTCTATGGCTACACCTTC.

This clone was detected only once. The chain employs TRBV29-1 and TRBJ2-3; 9 bases are a match to TRBD2. The V gene end was trimmed by 6 bases and the J gene end by 7 bases; junction bases not matched to a gene: 11. There are 14 residues in the CDR3. The germline V gene has CDR1 SQVTM and CDR2 ANQGSEA. CDR3 loop: CSVDGRGGGNTQYF. In DNA form, the CDR3 reads TGCAGCGTAGACGGGCGGGGGGGAGGAAATACGCAGTATTTT.

This sequence joins TRBV7-3 and TRBJ2-1, with 9 nucleotides matching TRBD2. Trimming cost V 1 base and J 2 bases; bases outside gene matches: 3. The length of the CDR3 is 16 residues. Germline V CDR1 and CDR2: SGHTA, FQGTGA. The CDR3 is CASSLMAGGTYNEQFF. As DNA, the CDR3 is TGTGCCAGCAGCTTAATGGCGGGGGGGACCTACAATGAGCAGTTCTTC.

This clone was counted a few times. This chain uses TRBV7-2 with TRBJ1-3; D gene ambiguous. The length of the CDR3 is 15 residues. CDR1 SGHTA and CDR2 FQGNSA come from the germline V gene. V was pared by 1 base and J by 0 bases, with 7 bases between. CDR3 in DNA: TGTGCCAGCAGCTTAGACTTGTCCTCTGGAAACACCATATATTTT. It yields the protein CASSLDLSSGNTIYF.

The chain recombines TRBV11-2 with TRBJ2-1, with a tentative D call TRBD2 (5 bases). The CDR3 is 12 residues long. The ends were cut back, 3 bases at V and 11 bases at J, with 11 bases in the middle. Per germline, CDR1 SGHAT and CDR2 FQNNGV. CDR3 residues: CASSFLDYKQFF. The CDR3 DNA follows: TGTGCCAGCAGCTTCCTAGACTATAAGCAGTTCTTC.

This clone has just one count. This rearrangement joins TRBV11-2 to TRBJ1-4; 8 bases map to TRBD1. V dropped 5 bases and J dropped 6; count of bases not matched to a gene: 5. Germline loops: CDR1 SGHAT, CDR2 FQNNGV. The CDR3 contains 14 residues. CDR3 bases: TGTGCCAGCAGCCTAGGACAGGGATATGAAAAACTGTTTTTT. Translating gives CASSLGQGYEKLFF. Filled out from reference TRBV11-2 and TRBJ1-4, the complete variable domain reads EAGVAQSPRYKIIEKRQSVAFWCNPISGHATLYWYQQILGQGPKLLIQFQNNGVVDDSQLPKDRFSAERLKGVDSTLKIQPAKLEDSAVYLCASSLGQGYEKLFFGSGTQLSVL.

The chain uses TRBV6-5 and TRBJ2-7; D not resolved. The CDR3 has 12 residues. Germline CDR1 MNHEY, CDR2 SVGAGI. The germline V and J ends were trimmed by 4 bases and 6 bases, with 10 bases remaining between them. In nucleotides, the CDR3 is TGTGCCAGCAGTTCCTCCGGAGTCGAGCAGTACTTC. Its protein is CASSSSGVEQYF.

This clone was detected a few times. The genes are TRBV2 and TRBJ1-3; weak D call: TRBD1 (6 bases). V was clipped by 2 bases and J by 0 bases, with 8 bases between them. The CDR3 is made up of 15 amino acids. Germline V CDR1 and CDR2: SNHLY, FYNNEI. CDR3 sequence reads: CASSETGNSGNTIYF. DNA for the CDR3: TGTGCCAGCAGTGAAACAGGGAACTCTGGAAACACCATATATTTT.

The gene calls are TRBV27 and TRBJ2-6; no reliable D call. Germline lookup yields CDR1 MNHEY and CDR2 SMNVEV (reference sequence). The CDR3 extends over 13 amino acids. V lost 3 bases, J lost 3 bases, and 3 bases lay in between. CDR3 protein: CASSFSGANVLTF. The CDR3 DNA reads TGTGCCAGCAGTTTTAGTGGGGCCAACGTCCTGACTTTC.

The CDR3 sequence is CASSEAGYNSPLHF. The CDR3 nucleotides read TGTGCCAGCAGTGAAGCAGGCTATAATTCACCCCTCCACTTT. The chain is built from TRBV25-1 and TRBJ1-6, with unresolved D. The V gene lost 2 bases and the J gene lost 3 bases, with 5 bases spanning the gap. Germline V CDR1 and CDR2: MGHDK, SYGVNS. The CDR3 spans 14 residues.

V and J are TRBV19 and TRBJ2-7; no firm D call. The ends were cut back, 9 bases at V and 1 base at J, with 16 bases in the middle. CDR1 and CDR2 (germline): LNHDA, SQIVND (reference sequence). This CDR3 contains 14 residues. The CDR3 DNA is TGTGCCAGCAGAGACTCTGGCTATTCCTACGAGCAGTACTTC. Amino acids: CASRDSGYSYEQYF.

V is TRBV4-1 and J is TRBJ1-3; tentative D call: TRBD1 (5 bases). Germline V gene lookup returns CDR1 MGHRA and CDR2 YSYEKL. V was pared by 1 base and J by 0 bases, with 16 bases between. The CDR3 is 18 residues long. The CDR3 bases are TGCGCCAGCAGCCAAGGCACGCAGGGTACCGTCTCTGGAAACACCATATATTTT. Translation: CASSQGTQGTVSGNTIYF.